What follows are 21 T cell receptor beta chains derived from one specimen sequenced in a study of metastatic and nonmetastatic thyroid tumors (dated by TCRdb to between 2020 and 2021). The library was obtained by PCR. The sequencer listed for this sample is Illumina HiSeq 4000. TCRdb trimmed the raw reads at Q25, called clones with MiXCR and kept productive beta chains. The sample contains around 22,000 clones, roughly 19% of them found a single time. Of the sample, approximately 4.6% is held by the ten largest clones. Before undergoing thyroid surgery, none of the patients had been given any kind of treatment. The source material was blood. These receptors originate from a male donor with papillary thyroid cancer or a benign thyroid nodule (not recorded which). Some clones in this sample may be carry-over from other donors' samples.

This rearrangement joins TRBV30 to TRBJ1-2; D might be TRBD1 (6 bases). The germline V gene has CDR1 GTSNPN and CDR2 SVGIG (reference sequence). V gave up 2 bases and J gave up 5 bases, with 9 bases separating them. This CDR3 contains 12 residues. CDR3 protein: CAWSSQGYGYTF. The CDR3 region has the DNA TGTGCCTGGAGTTCACAGGGTTATGGCTACACCTTC.

This clone was detected ten times or more. The chain links TRBV2 to TRBJ1-1, with D perhaps TRBD1 (5 bases). This CDR3 is 15 amino acids long. In germline, CDR1 is SNHLY, CDR2 FYNNEI. V was trimmed by 0 bases and J by 0 bases, leaving 8 bases between them. The CDR3 DNA reads TGTGCCAGCAGTGAAGCGCAGGGATTGAACACTGAAGCTTTCTTT. It encodes CASSEAQGLNTEAFF.

This chain joins TRBV2 and TRBJ1-6; the match to TRBD1 covers 9 bases. Germline V gene lookup returns CDR1 SNHLY and CDR2 FYNNEI. CDR3 size: 14 residues. J was trimmed by 14 bases and V by 7 bases; bases with no gene match: 12. Here the CDR3 DNA reads TGTGCCAGCAAACCGGGACAGGGACACTCATCCCTCCACTTT. Residues: CASKPGQGHSSLHF.

The count of this clone is one. One end of the junction does not line up with germline, which may come from a read error. V usage is TRBV5-1 and J usage is TRBJ2-7; D ambiguous. Germline V lookup: CDR1 SGHRS, CDR2 YFSETQ. This CDR3 spans 11 amino acids. CDR3 residues: CASSFEDEQYF. In nucleotides, the CDR3 is TGCGCCAGCAGCTTTGAGGACGAGCAGTACTTT.

This clone showed up just a few times. CDR3 residues: CASSDEGLPFNEKLFF. For the CDR3, the DNA is TGTGCCAGCAGTGATGAGGGACTACCCTTTAATGAAAAACTGTTTTTT. The chain uses TRBV2 and TRBJ1-4; perhaps TRBD1 as D (5 bases). CDR1 is SNHLY, CDR2 FYNNEI, per germline. Trimming took 3 bases from V and 4 from J, leaving 15 bases between them. The CDR3 contains 16 residues. Variable domain in full (rest from reference TRBV2 and TRBJ1-4): EPEVTQTPSHQVTQMGQEVILRCVPISNHLYFYWYRQILGQKVEFLVSFYNNEISEKSEIFDDQFSVERPDGSNFTLKIRSTKLEDSAMYFCASSDEGLPFNEKLFFGSGTQLSVL.

In this sample, this clone is medium-sized. V is TRBV6-1 and J is TRBJ2-1, with 16 bases matching TRBD2. V gave up 5 bases and J gave up 10 bases; unmatched junction bases: 5. CDR3 length: 15 residues. The germline CDR1 and CDR2 sequences are MNHNS and SASEGT. CDR3 sequence reads: CASSQGLAGGREQFF. The CDR3 DNA reads TGTGCCAGCAGTCAGGGACTAGCGGGAGGGCGAGAGCAGTTCTTC.

A few counts support this clone. The chain is built from TRBV7-6 and TRBJ2-5; 11 nucleotides match TRBD1. This CDR3 has 15 amino acids. CDR1 and CDR2 from the germline V gene are SGHVS and FNYEAQ. Trimming took 5 bases from V and 3 from J; bases not matched to a gene: 5. The CDR3 region is CASSIWDRGKETQYF. In nucleotides, the CDR3 is TGTGCCAGCAGCATTTGGGACAGGGGGAAAGAGACCCAGTACTTC.

This clone has ten or more counts. V usage is TRBV12-3 or TRBV12-4 and J usage is TRBJ1-5, with D tentatively TRBD1 (5 bases). The length of the CDR3 is 14 residues. Trimming stripped 0 bases from V and 6 bases from J, with 9 bases between. CDR3 protein: CASSLAGAGQPQHF. CDR3 sequence (DNA): TGTGCCAGCAGTTTAGCAGGGGCAGGTCAGCCCCAGCATTTT.

This clone was observed many times. The chain uses TRBV25-1 and TRBJ2-7; D ambiguous. V lost 3 bases, J lost 6 bases, and 9 bases lay in between. CDR3 length: 12 amino acids. CDR1 and CDR2 from the germline V gene are MGHDK and SYGVNS. CDR3 bases: TGTGCCAGCAGTGAGACGCCTTCCGAGCAGTACTTC. Translated: CASSETPSEQYF.

This clone occurred many times. V and J are TRBV20-1 and TRBJ2-1, with TRBD2 identical over 8 bases. There are 14 residues in the CDR3. With V trimmed by 5 bases and J by 9 bases, 12 bases remained unmatched. Germline V gives CDR1 DFQATT, CDR2 SNEGSKA (reference sequence). The CDR3 bases are TGCAGTGCTCGGCTGGGCGGGAGGTTGATTGAGCAGTTCTTC. It codes for CSARLGGRLIEQFF.

This clone was seen ten or more times. The chain couples TRBV10-3 to TRBJ1-5; 7 nucleotides line up with TRBD1. CDR3 length equals 14 residues. Germline V CDR1 and CDR2: ENHRY, SYGVKD. V was clipped by 9 bases and J by 4 bases; unmatched bases: 9. The CDR3 sequence is CAIADREGNQPQHF. CDR3 DNA: TGTGCCATTGCCGACAGGGAGGGTAATCAGCCCCAGCATTTT.

V and J are TRBV20-1 and TRBJ1-2; TRBD1 agrees at 11 bases. The CDR3 is made up of 18 amino acids. V dropped 0 bases and J dropped 0; count of bases not matched to a gene: 9. Germline V lookup: CDR1 DFQATT, CDR2 SNEGSKA (reference sequence). The CDR3 bases are TGCAGTGCTAGAGACCCCCGGGACAGGGGGTTTTCTAACTATGGCTACACCTTC. It codes for CSARDPRDRGFSNYGYTF.

There are a few counts of this clone. A much larger clone lies one base from this, so it may be a read error. CDR3 DNA: TGTGCCAGCAGCCAAGGGGCTTGGGTAGCTTTCTTT. This codes for CASSQGAWVAFF. This rearrangement joins TRBV14 to TRBJ1-1; no clear D. V shed 1 base and J shed 10 bases, with 10 bases lying between them. The V gene's germline CDR1 is SGHDN and CDR2 FVKESK. The CDR3 covers 12 residues.

The chain recombines TRBV19 with TRBJ2-3, with 15 bases identical to TRBD2. V dropped 11 bases and J dropped 5; count of bases not matched to a gene: 17. This CDR3 comprises 18 residues. The V gene's germline CDR1 is LNHDA and CDR2 SQIVND (reference sequence). CDR3 nucleotides: TGTGCCTGGAGGGAAACGAGGACTAGCGGGAGGGTTGGAGATACGCAGTATTTT. Its translation is CAWRETRTSGRVGDTQYF.

The J gene is TRBJ1-2, the V gene TRBV12-3 or TRBV12-4; D unresolved. V was pared by 5 bases and J by 2 bases, with 18 bases between. This CDR3 contains 16 residues. CDR3 DNA sequence: TGTGCCAGCAGTCCACGATCCCGAACGGGGAACTATGGCTACACCTTC. Protein sequence: CASSPRSRTGNYGYTF.

The genes are TRBV28 and TRBJ1-5; D gene uncertain. V was trimmed by 1 base and J by 11 bases, leaving 12 bases between them. Germline CDR1 MDHEN, CDR2 SYDVKM. The CDR3 has 13 residues. CDR3 sequence reads: CASSLSSGKTQHF. For the CDR3, the DNA is TGTGCCAGCAGTTTATCCTCTGGGAAGACCCAGCATTTT. Looking up the rest from reference TRBV28 and TRBJ1-5 gives the full variable domain: DVKVTQSSRYLVKRTGEKVFLECVQDMDHENMFWYRQDPGLGLRLIYFSYDVKMKEKGDIPEGYSVSREKKERFSLILESASTNQTSMYLCASSLSSGKTQHFGDGTRLSIL.

This clone was recorded at least ten times. The chain is built from TRBV5-6 and TRBJ2-2, with D unclear. The germline V gene has CDR1 SGHDT and CDR2 YYEEEE. The V gene lost 1 base and the J gene lost 6 bases, with 7 bases spanning the gap. The CDR3 has 13 residues. The CDR3 DNA is TGTGCCAGCAGCTTGCTCGGATCCGGGGAGCTGTTTTTT. Amino acid sequence: CASSLLGSGELFF.

This clone occurred a few times. The rearrangement uses TRBV6-1 and TRBJ2-1, with 7 bases that match TRBD1. The junction had 13 bases not matched to a gene; V was cut back by 3 bases and J by 2 bases. From germline, CDR1 is MNHNS and CDR2 SASEGT. This CDR3 is 18 amino acids long. The CDR3 protein is CASSEDRFQVGAYNEQFF. The CDR3 DNA reads TGTGCCAGCAGTGAGGACAGGTTCCAGGTCGGCGCCTACAATGAGCAGTTCTTC.

This clone has just a few counts. The gene calls are TRBV6-6 and TRBJ1-5; D is perhaps TRBD1 (5 bases). There are 15 residues in the CDR3. The germline V gene encodes CDR1 MNHNY and CDR2 SVGAGI (reference sequence). Trimming left V 0 bases short and J 6 bases short, with 12 bases between. The CDR3 spells CASSYSSGTGQPQHF. The DNA for the CDR3 is TGTGCCAGCAGTTACTCATCCGGGACTGGTCAGCCCCAGCATTTT.

In this sample, this clone turned up many times. V usage is TRBV19 and J usage is TRBJ1-4; D is perhaps TRBD1 (5 bases). Germline CDR1 is LNHDA and CDR2 is SQIVND (reference sequence). Trimming took 3 bases from V and 8 from J, leaving 16 bases between them. The CDR3 has 15 amino acids. DNA for the CDR3: TGTGCCAGTAGTATTGGGCAGCAGAGGGGAGAAAAACTGTTTTTT. Encoded protein: CASSIGQQRGEKLFF.

This clone was recorded many times. This may be a read error: a much more frequent sequence differs by one nucleotide. As the CDR3 is not closed by the conserved phenylalanine or tryptophan, this likely results from a read error. V usage is TRBV5-1 and J usage is TRBJ2-7, with 11 bases aligning to TRBD1. This CDR3 has 14 residues. Unmatched junction bases numbered 6, after V lost 4 bases and J lost 6 bases. CDR1 SGHRS and CDR2 YFSETQ come from the germline V gene. This CDR3 reads CASSPGQGVIEQYL. CDR3 DNA: TGCGCCAGCAGCCCGGGACAGGGGGTTATCGAGCAGTACCTC.